These 5 T cell receptor beta chains share one sample of origin, sequenced in a study of tumor-infiltrating lymphocytes in primary liver carcinoma. Starting material for RNA and DNA co-extraction consisted of roughly 18-34 mg of unsorted bulk tissue. Reverse transcription of about 500 ng total RNA with a constant-region primer produced TCR beta cDNA. Three rounds of nested multiplex PCR with slightly modified ARM-PCR produced TCR beta libraries. The two initial PCR rounds, around 11 cycles each, used TRBV1-TRBV30 forward and C-beta reverse primers. TCRdb passed the multiplex PCR reads through MiXCR, listing each CDR3 protein once. The sample lists around 80,000 distinct CDR3 sequences, approximately 77% occurring once. Sequenced sample: liver tumor tissue from sampling region 1. Subset here: tumor region T1, superior pole. The receptors shown here come from a man aged 40-49 years with primary liver carcinoma and hepatitis B virus infection.

The V and J genes are TRBV2 and TRBJ2-3; no firm D call. The V and J ends lost 8 bases and 2 bases respectively, with 14 bases between them. In germline, CDR1 is SNHLY, CDR2 FYNNEI. The CDR3 runs 14 residues. The CDR3 spells CASRSLRNTDTQYF. In nucleotides, the CDR3 is TGTGCCAGCCGCTCCTTAAGGAACACAGATACGCAGTATTTT.

The chain couples TRBV18 to TRBJ2-1, with 8 bases lining up with TRBD1. The CDR3 is 13 amino acids. The ends lost 5 bases at V and 10 bases at J; junction bases unmatched: 7. The V gene's germline CDR1 is KGHSH and CDR2 LQKENI. For the CDR3, the DNA is TGTGCCAGCTCAGCGGGACAGGAGGACGAGCAGTTCTTC. It encodes CASSAGQEDEQFF.

The table lists this clonotype with many counts. This chain links TRBV14 with TRBJ2-7; D may be TRBD1 (6 bases). The germline V and J ends were trimmed by 4 bases and 0 bases, with 16 bases remaining between them. This CDR3 comprises 16 residues. CDR1 and CDR2 (germline): SGHDN, FVKESK. The CDR3 spells CASSRLGTLSSYEQYF. Here the CDR3 DNA reads TGTGCCAGCAGCCGCCTTGGGACACTTAGCTCCTACGAGCAGTACTTC.

Comments on this clonotype: This may be a read error: a much more frequent sequence differs by one nucleotide. V usage is TRBV6-1 and J usage is TRBJ2-5; unclear D gene. Germline V lookup: CDR1 MNHNS, CDR2 SASEGT. This CDR3 region has 16 residues. The CDR3 sequence is CASGEMKKSTGETQYF. The CDR3 region has the DNA TGTGCCAGCGGTGAAATGAAAAAGAGCACCGGGGAGACCCAGTACTTC.

With regard to this clonotype: A junction end diverges from the germline sequence, so it may reflect a read error. The gene calls are TRBV11-2 and TRBJ2-3; D possibly uses TRBD1 or TRBD2 (6 bases each). This CDR3 is 16 amino acids long. Germline V gene lookup returns CDR1 SGHAT and CDR2 FQNNGV. The CDR3 is CASSPPEGRGTETQYF. DNA for the CDR3: TGTGCCAGCAGCCCACCGGAGGGCAGGGGCACAGAAACGCAGTATTTT.